The 8 T cell receptor beta chains below were found in one sample sequenced in a study of T cell responses to AZD1222 COVID-19 vaccine. Libraries were prepared by immunoSEQ multiplex PCR; TCRdb keeps only in-frame clonotypes and omits some of them. Of roughly 140,000 clones in the sample, approximately 91% were seen once. This material consisted of peripheral blood, taken on day 0 of AZD1222 vaccination. The receptors derive from an adult in good health.

This chain joins TRBV15 and TRBJ1-5; possibly TRBD1 for D (5 bases). This CDR3 region has 15 residues. Trimming took 0 bases from V and 6 from J, leaving 12 bases between them. Germline V gene lookup returns CDR1 LNHNV and CDR2 YYDKDF (reference sequence). The chain's CDR3 is CATSRDKGLGQPQHF. The CDR3 DNA reads TGTGCCACCAGCAGAGATAAGGGGCTTGGTCAGCCCCAGCATTTT.

The rearrangement joins TRBV6-2 or TRBV6-3 to TRBJ1-6, with D possibly matching TRBD1 (5 bases). V shed 2 bases and J shed 10 bases, with 15 bases lying between them. CDR3 size: 15 residues. CDR1 is MNHEY and CDR2 is SVGEGT in the germline V gene. The CDR3, as DNA: TGTGCCAGCAGTTACGAAGGTGGGGGTGGATCACCCCTCCACTTT. Translation: CASSYEGGGGSPLHF.

The chain combines TRBV10-2 with TRBJ2-7; D is ambiguous. The germline V gene has CDR1 WSHSY and CDR2 SAAADI. This CDR3 is built from 13 residues. V lost 3 bases to trimming and J lost 0 bases, with 6 bases between them. The CDR3 protein is CASSETYSYEQYF. DNA for the CDR3: TGCGCCAGCAGTGAAACGTACTCCTACGAGCAGTACTTC.

This clone was counted between two and nine times. The gene calls are TRBV27 and TRBJ2-7; 7 bases agree with TRBD1. The V and J ends lost 5 bases and 2 bases, in that order; junction bases with no gene match: 9. The CDR3 has 15 amino acids. Germline V gene lookup returns CDR1 MNHEY and CDR2 SMNVEV (reference sequence). The CDR3 protein is CASSSHTGTAYEQYF. CDR3 coding DNA: TGTGCCAGCAGTAGCCACACCGGGACAGCCTACGAGCAGTACTTC.

V is TRBV5-8 and J is TRBJ2-1; 10 nucleotides match TRBD2. V dropped 2 bases and J dropped 6; count of bases not matched to a gene: 5. Germline V gene data show CDR1 as SGHTS and CDR2 as YDEGEE. The CDR3 length is 15 residues. CDR3 sequence: CASSFKSSGGNEQFF. In DNA form, the CDR3 reads TGTGCCAGCAGCTTCAAGTCTAGCGGGGGCAATGAGCAGTTCTTC.

This sequence joins TRBV2 and TRBJ1-6, with D hard to call. There are 14 residues in the CDR3. Germline CDR1 SNHLY, CDR2 FYNNEI. Trimming removed 3 bases at V and 10 bases at J, with 13 bases between. The CDR3 DNA follows: TGTGCCAGCAGTGACGAGGGAGGGTGGTCACCCCTCCACTTT. This encodes CASSDEGGWSPLHF.

The chain links TRBV6-1 to TRBJ2-5, with TRBD2 identical over 16 bases. V was pared by 4 bases and J by 2 bases, with 4 bases of the junction left unmatched. Germline CDR1 is MNHNS and CDR2 is SASEGT. The CDR3 has 17 residues. This chain's CDR3 is CASSVPGLAGGQETQYF. DNA of the CDR3: TGTGCCAGCAGTGTACCGGGACTAGCGGGAGGGCAAGAGACCCAGTACTTC.

This clone has only a few counts. Within the sample, other DNA sequences also encode this same CDR3. The chain joins TRBV28 to TRBJ2-7; D uncertain. Trimming pared 4 bases from V and 1 base from J, leaving 2 bases between. The CDR3 consists of 11 residues. The germline gives CDR1 MDHEN, CDR2 SYDVKM. The CDR3 region is CASSSSYEQYF. Here the CDR3 DNA reads TGTGCCAGCAGTTCTTCCTACGAGCAGTACTTC.